This TCR beta chain was captured by sequencing in a study of vaccination and CD4 T cells after COVID-19. The study's findings and limits: Median counts of SARS-CoV-2-reactive clonotypes increased from roughly 21 to 40; this difference was not significant.

The treatment was: roughly nine-day PBMC culture with coronavirus spike peptide pools or control peptides (ViraFEST assay). One should note that the unexposed donor's CD4+ T cells were collected before the COVID-19 pandemic (2011-2018). As regards this clonotype: Its antigen is not known.

Cultured CD4+ T-cell DNA underwent Oncomine TCR Beta short-read sequencing. Cultured CD4+ T cells yielded the extracted genomic DNA. A single record per CDR3 protein comes from TCRdb applying MiXCR to the PCR reads. The table lists around 9,300 distinct CDR3 sequences, approximately 39% of them singletons. V shed 5 bases and J 1 base; nucleotides not matched to a gene: 5. The CDR3 loop spans 15 amino acids. The TCR sequence derives from a human donor in good health. Sequencing was carried out using CD4+ T cells from blood, cultured in vitro. This chain joins TRBV12-3 or TRBV12-4 and TRBJ2-5; 9 bases are shared with TRBD1. CDR3 coding DNA: TGTGCCAGCAGTCCTGGGACAGGGACCCAAGAGACCCAGTACTTC. The encoded protein is CASSPGTGTQETQYF.